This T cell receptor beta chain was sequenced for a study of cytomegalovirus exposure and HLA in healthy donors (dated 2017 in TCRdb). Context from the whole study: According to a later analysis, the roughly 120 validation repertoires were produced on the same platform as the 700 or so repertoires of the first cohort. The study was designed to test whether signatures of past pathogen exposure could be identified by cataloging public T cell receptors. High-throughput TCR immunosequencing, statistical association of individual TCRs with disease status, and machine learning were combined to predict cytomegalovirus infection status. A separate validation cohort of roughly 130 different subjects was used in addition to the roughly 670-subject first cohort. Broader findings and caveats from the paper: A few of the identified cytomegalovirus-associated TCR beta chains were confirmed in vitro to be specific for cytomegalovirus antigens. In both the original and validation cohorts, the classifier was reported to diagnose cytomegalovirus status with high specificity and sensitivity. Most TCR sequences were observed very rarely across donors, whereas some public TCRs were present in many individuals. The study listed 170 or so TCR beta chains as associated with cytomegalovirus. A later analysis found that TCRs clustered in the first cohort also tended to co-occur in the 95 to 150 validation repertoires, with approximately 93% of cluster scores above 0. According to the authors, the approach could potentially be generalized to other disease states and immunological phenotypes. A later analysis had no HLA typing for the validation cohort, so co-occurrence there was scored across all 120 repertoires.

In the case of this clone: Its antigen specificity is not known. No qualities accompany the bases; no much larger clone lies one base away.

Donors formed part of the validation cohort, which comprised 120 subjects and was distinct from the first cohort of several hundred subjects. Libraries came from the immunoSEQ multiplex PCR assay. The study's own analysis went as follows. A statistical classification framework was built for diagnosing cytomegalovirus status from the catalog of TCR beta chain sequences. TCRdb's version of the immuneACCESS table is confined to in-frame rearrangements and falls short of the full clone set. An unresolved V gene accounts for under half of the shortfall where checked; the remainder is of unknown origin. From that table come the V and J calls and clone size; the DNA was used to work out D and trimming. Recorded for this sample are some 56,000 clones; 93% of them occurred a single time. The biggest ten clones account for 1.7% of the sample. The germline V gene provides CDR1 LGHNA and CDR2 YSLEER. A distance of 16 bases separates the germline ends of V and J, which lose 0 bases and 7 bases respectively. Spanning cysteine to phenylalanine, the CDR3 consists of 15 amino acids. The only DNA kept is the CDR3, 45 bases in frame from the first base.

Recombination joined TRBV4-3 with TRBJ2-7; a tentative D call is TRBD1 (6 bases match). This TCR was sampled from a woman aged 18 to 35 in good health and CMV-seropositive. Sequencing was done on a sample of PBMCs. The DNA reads TGCGCCAGCAGCCAAGACTTGGACAGCTTCGGGGAGCAGTACTTC. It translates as CASSQDLDSFGEQYF.